The 8 T cell receptor beta chains presented below share a single source sample, sequenced in a study of blood T cell repertoires in COVID-19. TCRdb's copy holds only in-frame clones and misses some; the assay was immunoSEQ multiplex PCR. The sample has about 250,000 clones, around 88% seen once. The source material was peripheral blood. Receptor source: a man older than 75 with acute or convalescent COVID-19.

The CDR3 loop is CASRLGRGPLSNYGYTF. In DNA, the CDR3 is TGTGCCAGCCGGCTGGGCAGGGGTCCCCTCAGTAACTATGGCTACACCTTC. V is TRBV2 and J is TRBJ1-2, with D possibly TRBD1 on 6 matching bases. Germline V gene data show CDR1 as SNHLY and CDR2 as FYNNEI. Between the trimmed V and J ends, which lost 8 bases and 1 base, there was a span of 23 bases. The CDR3 has 17 amino acids.

The chain is built from TRBV7-2 and TRBJ1-5; D not certain. CDR1 is SGHTA, CDR2 FQGNSA, per germline. Trimming removed 1 base at V and 7 bases at J, with 14 bases between. The CDR3 extends over 15 amino acids. The CDR3 DNA is TGTGCCAGCAGCTTAGTGAAGAGGGTTGGGCAGCCCCAGCATTTT. Translating gives CASSLVKRVGQPQHF.

The chain is built from TRBV27 and TRBJ1-1; D perhaps matches TRBD1 (6 bases). V was pared by 6 bases and J by 5 bases, with 19 bases between. CDR3 length equals 15 residues. CDR1 and CDR2 (germline): MNHEY, SMNVEV (reference sequence). The CDR3 reads CASRSPRGAGTEAFF. CDR3 coding DNA: TGTGCCAGCAGATCCCCCAGGGGAGCGGGGACTGAAGCTTTCTTT.

The chain joins TRBV6-5 to TRBJ1-2, with D possibly matching TRBD1 (5 bases). This CDR3 spans 13 amino acids. V lost 8 bases and J lost 4, with 14 bases in between. Per the germline V gene, CDR1 is MNHEY and CDR2 is SVGAGI. CDR3 in amino acids: CASLGQGGYGYTF. For the CDR3, the DNA is TGTGCCAGCTTAGGGCAGGGAGGCTATGGCTACACCTTC.

For the CDR3, the DNA is TGTGCCAGCAGCCCATACGGCACTGAAGCTTTCTTT. It codes for CASSPYGTEAFF. The rearrangement joins TRBV5-4 to TRBJ1-1, with D hard to call. The V end was cut by 4 bases, the J end by 4 bases, with 8 bases between. The CDR3 is 12 residues long. Germline V gives CDR1 SGHNT, CDR2 YYREEE (reference sequence). The whole variable domain, remainder taken from reference TRBV5-4 and TRBJ1-1, is ETGVTQSPTHLIKTRGQQVTLRCSSQSGHNTVSWYQQALGQGPQFIFQYYREEENGRGNFPPRFSGLQFPNYSSELNVNALELDDSALYLCASSPYGTEAFFGQGTRLTVV.

The rearrangement links TRBV5-1 to TRBJ2-1; 12 nucleotides agree with TRBD2. Germline V gives CDR1 SGHRS, CDR2 YFSETQ. The CDR3 consists of 13 residues. V gave up 3 bases and J gave up 12 bases; unmatched junction bases: 4. The CDR3 DNA reads as TGCGCCAGCAGCTCTAGCGGGGGGGCTTGGCAGTTCTTC. This gives the protein CASSSSGGAWQFF.

The V call is TRBV7-2, the J call TRBJ2-7, with 12 bases fitting TRBD2. The CDR3 covers 15 residues. The trim removed 6 bases at V and 7 bases at J, leaving 10 bases unmatched. Germline assignment: CDR1 SGHTA and CDR2 FQGNSA. CDR3 amino acids: CASRSGTSGQAEQYF. The CDR3 DNA follows: TGTGCCAGCAGGTCCGGGACTAGCGGGCAGGCAGAGCAGTACTTC.

The V gene is TRBV19, the J gene TRBJ2-7; D is perhaps TRBD1 (6 bases). V was cut by 5 bases and J by 2 bases, with 16 bases left in between. The CDR3 has 15 residues. Per the germline V gene, CDR1 is LNHDA and CDR2 is SQIVND (reference sequence). The CDR3 loop is CASSLGSTGPYEQYF. CDR3 nucleotides: TGTGCCAGTAGTCTGGGGAGCACAGGGCCCTACGAGCAGTACTTC.